The source of this T cell receptor (beta chain) is a study of cytomegalovirus exposure and HLA in healthy donors. The CDR3 covers 16 residues. The germline V gene encodes CDR1 SGDLS and CDR2 YYNGEE. Trimming took 4 bases from V and 1 from J; bases not matched to a gene: 6. Use of 60 Vbeta and 13 Jbeta primers characterized the PCR. The assay was immunoSEQ multiplex PCR, and TCRdb's table has in-frame clones only and misses some. This table holds around 100,000 clones, around 76% found once. The sequence came from a woman aged 55-70 years in good health and CMV-seropositive. The chain employs TRBV9 and TRBJ2-2; TRBD2 matches 8 bases. Input material: PBMCs. CDR3 sequence reads: CASSRGLAGNTGELFF. The CDR3 nucleotides are TGTGCCAGCAGCAGGGGTCTAGCGGGGAACACCGGGGAGCTGTTTTTT. Together with reference TRBV9 and TRBJ2-2, the CDR3 gives the full variable domain: DSGVTQTPKHLITATGQRVTLRCSPRSGDLSVYWYQQSLDQGLQFLIQYYNGEERAKGNILERFSAQQFPDLHSELNLSSLELGDSALYFCASSRGLAGNTGELFFGEGSRLTVL.